The 4 T cell receptor beta chains given below trace back to one sample, sequenced in a study of T cell responses to AZD1222 COVID-19 vaccine. Data came from immunoSEQ multiplex PCR; TCRdb stores just in-frame clones and leaves some out. The sample consists of some 92,000 clones, about 90% of them appearing once. The source material was peripheral blood, sampled on day 0 of AZD1222 vaccination. The receptors come from an adult in good health.

This clone ranks as medium-sized. V and J are TRBV1 and TRBJ2-2; no check of the table's D call, TRBD2, against the DNA was made. TRBV1 is recorded as a pseudogene. The length of the CDR3 is 18 residues. The CDR3 region is CTSSLIAGETVSSGELFF. The CDR3 nucleotides are TGCACCAGCAGCCTAATAGCGGGAGAGACGGTATCGTCAGGGGAGCTGTTTTTT.

DNA for the CDR3: TGTGCCAGCTCACCAACAGGGGGGCAAGAGACCCAGTACTTC. Protein product: CASSPTGGQETQYF. The chain recombines TRBV18 with TRBJ2-5, with 8 nucleotides matching TRBD1. Germline CDR1 reads KGHSH; CDR2 reads LQKENI. The CDR3 extends over 14 amino acids. The V and J ends lost 2 bases and 2 bases, in that order; junction bases with no gene match: 1.

This chain joins TRBV29-1 and TRBJ2-7; 7 nucleotides match TRBD1. Germline V gene data show CDR1 as SQVTM and CDR2 as ANQGSEA. Trimming at V came to 7 bases and at J to 2 bases, leaving 2 bases not matched to a gene. The CDR3 consists of 11 residues. The CDR3 region has the DNA TGCAGCGCCACAGGGGCCTACGAGCAGTACTTC. It is translated as CSATGAYEQYF.

The chain couples TRBV11-2 to TRBJ1-4; D gene unclear. From germline, CDR1 is SGHAT and CDR2 FQNNGV. The ends were cut back, 3 bases at V and 8 bases at J, with 13 bases in the middle. The CDR3 is 14 amino acids. CDR3 region: CASSLNRAREKLFF. CDR3 nucleotides: TGTGCCAGCAGCTTGAACCGGGCGCGGGAAAAACTGTTTTTT. Looking up the rest from reference TRBV11-2 and TRBJ1-4 gives the full variable domain: EAGVAQSPRYKIIEKRQSVAFWCNPISGHATLYWYQQILGQGPKLLIQFQNNGVVDDSQLPKDRFSAERLKGVDSTLKIQPAKLEDSAVYLCASSLNRAREKLFFGSGTQLSVL.